Presented here are 8 T cell receptor beta chains from one specimen sequenced in a study of shared clonotypes between healthy human individuals. Method: immunoSEQ multiplex PCR; TCRdb's copy keeps in-frame clones and lacks some. This sample has 85,000 to 100,000 clones; around 68% occur once, and the top ten carry roughly 49%. Input material: memory CD8+ T cells sorted from blood. Subset defined: CD45RO+ cells pooled with CCR7-negative TemRA cells. Source of these receptors: a man in his thirties or forties in good health.

This chain joins TRBV19 and TRBJ2-5, with 9 bases fitting TRBD2. The J segment lost 3 bases and the V segment lost 5 bases, leaving 7 bases of the junction unmatched. Germline loops: CDR1 LNHDA, CDR2 SQIVND (reference sequence). The CDR3 runs to 15 residues. In DNA form, the CDR3 reads TGTGCCAGTAGTGGTAGCGGGAGTAGTGAAGAGACCCAGTACTTC. Translation gives CASSGSGSSEETQYF.

The chain combines TRBV2 with TRBJ1-5; 9 positions match TRBD1. Germline CDR1 reads SNHLY; CDR2 reads FYNNEI. Trimming at V came to 5 bases and at J to 6 bases, leaving 8 bases not matched to a gene. CDR3 length: 15 residues. CDR3: CASSLGQGPVQPQHF. In DNA form, the CDR3 reads TGTGCCAGCAGTCTTGGACAGGGGCCGGTTCAGCCCCAGCATTTT.

This clone showed up just once. The V gene is TRBV6-5, the J gene TRBJ2-1, with TRBD2 matching over 8 bases. In germline, CDR1 is MNHEY, CDR2 SVGAGI. This CDR3 comprises 15 residues. J gave up 6 bases and V 0 bases, and 4 bases lay outside the gene matches. The chain's CDR3 is CASSYSREGLNEQFF. In nucleotides, the CDR3 is TGTGCCAGCAGTTACTCACGGGAGGGCCTCAATGAGCAGTTCTTC.

This clone has more than one count but fewer than ten. The chain uses TRBV29-1 and TRBJ1-2, with D perhaps matching TRBD1 (5 bases). CDR3 size: 12 residues. Between the trimmed V and J ends, which lost 3 bases and 1 base, there was a span of 6 bases. Germline CDR1 SQVTM, CDR2 ANQGSEA. The CDR3 sequence: CSVEGDNYGYTF. CDR3 coding DNA: TGCAGCGTTGAGGGGGATAACTATGGCTACACCTTC.

The chain links TRBV27 to TRBJ2-1, with 7 bases aligning to TRBD2. This CDR3 is 14 amino acids long. With V trimmed by 5 bases and J by 7 bases, 8 bases remained unmatched. Germline V gives CDR1 MNHEY, CDR2 SMNVEV (reference sequence). DNA for the CDR3: TGTGCCAGCAGTCGGCGGACTAGTAGGAATGAGCAGTTCTTC. Translating it yields CASSRRTSRNEQFF.

The chain links TRBV11-2 to TRBJ1-3; D is possibly TRBD1 (5 bases). V was cut by 0 bases and J by 0 bases, with 6 bases left in between. Looked up from germline, CDR1 is SGHAT and CDR2 is FQNNGV. This CDR3 is built from 15 residues. This chain's CDR3 is CASSLDGGSGNTIYF. The CDR3 DNA is TGTGCCAGCAGCTTAGACGGGGGCTCTGGAAACACCATATATTTT.

The DNA for the CDR3 is TGTGCCAGCAGTACACTTAAAAAGGGGACGGACGACTACGAGCAGTACTTC. Its translation: CASSTLKKGTDDYEQYF. The chain employs TRBV25-1 and TRBJ2-7; D might be TRBD1 or TRBD2, each matching 5 bases. The V gene's germline CDR1 is MGHDK and CDR2 SYGVNS. This CDR3 is 17 amino acids long. The V and J ends lost 5 bases and 3 bases respectively, with 23 bases between them.

The chain has TRBV4-2 and TRBJ2-1; the D gene is possibly TRBD2 (6 bases). The CDR3 consists of 16 residues. The ends were cut back, 0 bases at V and 0 bases at J, with 9 bases in the middle. Germline loops: CDR1 LGHNA, CDR2 YNFKEQ. The CDR3 region is CASSQDRRGSYNEQFF. DNA of the CDR3: TGTGCCAGCAGCCAAGATAGGAGGGGCTCCTACAATGAGCAGTTCTTC.